This entry is about one T cell receptor (beta chain). V was clipped by 0 bases and J by 2 bases, with 8 bases between them. Germline CDR1 reads GTSNPN; CDR2 reads SVGIG (reference sequence). This CDR3 comprises 14 residues. The data were obtained in a study of T cell changes during pregnancy in multiple sclerosis. TCRdb keeps only in-frame clones here, not all; method: immunoSEQ multiplex PCR. The data show tens of thousands of clones, with about 92% seen just once and roughly 5% held by the top ten. Sequenced material: CD8+ T cells from peripheral blood mononuclear cells, taken in the third trimester of pregnancy. This chain connects TRBV30 to TRBJ1-5; D uncertain. The TCR comes from a female donor with multiple sclerosis, enrolled in a pregnancy study. This CDR3 reads CAWSVRGRNQPQHF. DNA for the CDR3: TGTGCCTGGAGTGTACGAGGGCGCAATCAGCCCCAGCATTTT.